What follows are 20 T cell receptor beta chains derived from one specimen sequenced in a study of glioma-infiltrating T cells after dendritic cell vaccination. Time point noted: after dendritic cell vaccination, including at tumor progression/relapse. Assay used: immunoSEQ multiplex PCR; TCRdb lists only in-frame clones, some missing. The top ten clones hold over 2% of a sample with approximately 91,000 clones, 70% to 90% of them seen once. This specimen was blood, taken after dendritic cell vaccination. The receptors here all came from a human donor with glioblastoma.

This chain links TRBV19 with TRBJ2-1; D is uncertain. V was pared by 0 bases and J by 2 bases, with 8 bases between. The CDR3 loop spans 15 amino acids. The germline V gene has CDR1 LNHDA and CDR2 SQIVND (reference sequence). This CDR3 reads CASSIDRAPYNEQFF. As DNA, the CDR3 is TGTGCCAGTAGTATAGATCGAGCTCCCTACAATGAGCAGTTCTTC.

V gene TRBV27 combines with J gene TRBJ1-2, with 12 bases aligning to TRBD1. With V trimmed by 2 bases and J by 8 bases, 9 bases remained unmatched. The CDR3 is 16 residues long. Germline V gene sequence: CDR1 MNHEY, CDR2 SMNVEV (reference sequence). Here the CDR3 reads CASSLMSGQGARGYTF. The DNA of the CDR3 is TGTGCCAGCAGTTTAATGTCGGGACAGGGGGCAAGAGGCTACACCTTC.

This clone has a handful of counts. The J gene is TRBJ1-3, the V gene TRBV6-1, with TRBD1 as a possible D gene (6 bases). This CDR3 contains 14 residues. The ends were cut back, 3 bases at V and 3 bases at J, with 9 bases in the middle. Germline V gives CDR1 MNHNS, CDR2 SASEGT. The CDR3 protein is CASSEFRGGNTIYF. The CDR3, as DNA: TGTGCCAGCAGTGAGTTCAGGGGTGGAAACACCATATATTTT.

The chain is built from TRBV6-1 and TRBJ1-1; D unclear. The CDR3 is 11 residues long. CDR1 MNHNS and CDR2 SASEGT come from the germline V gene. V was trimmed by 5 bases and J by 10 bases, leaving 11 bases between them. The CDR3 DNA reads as TGTGCCAGCAGTTCTCACGAGGGAGCTTTCTTT. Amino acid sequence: CASSSHEGAFF.

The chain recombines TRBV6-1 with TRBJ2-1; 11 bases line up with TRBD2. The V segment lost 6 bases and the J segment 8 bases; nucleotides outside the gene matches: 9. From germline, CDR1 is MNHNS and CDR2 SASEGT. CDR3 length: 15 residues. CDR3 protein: CASRPTSGSNYEQFF. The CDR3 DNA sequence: TGTGCCAGCAGACCAACTAGCGGGAGTAACTATGAGCAGTTCTTC.

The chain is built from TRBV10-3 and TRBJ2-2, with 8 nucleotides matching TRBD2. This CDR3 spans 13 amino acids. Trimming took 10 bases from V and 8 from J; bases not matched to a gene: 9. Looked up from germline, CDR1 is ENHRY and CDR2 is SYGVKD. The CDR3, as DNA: TGTGCCAGATCAGCGGGAGAGGGGGGGGAGCTGTTTTTT. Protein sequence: CARSAGEGGELFF.

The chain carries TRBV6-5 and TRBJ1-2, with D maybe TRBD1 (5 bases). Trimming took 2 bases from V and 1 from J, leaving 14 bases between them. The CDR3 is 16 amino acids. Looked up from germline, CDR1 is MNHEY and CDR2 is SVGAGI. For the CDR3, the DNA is TGTGCCAGCAGTTACGCCGGCGGGGGAATTAACTATGGCTACACCTTC. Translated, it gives CASSYAGGGINYGYTF.

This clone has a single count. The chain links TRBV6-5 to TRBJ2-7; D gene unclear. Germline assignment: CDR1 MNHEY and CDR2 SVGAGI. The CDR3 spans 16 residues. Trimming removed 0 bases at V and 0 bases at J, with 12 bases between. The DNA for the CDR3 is TGTGCCAGCAGTTACTCAATCTTGACAAGCTCCTACGAGCAGTACGTC. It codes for CASSYSILTSSYEQYV.

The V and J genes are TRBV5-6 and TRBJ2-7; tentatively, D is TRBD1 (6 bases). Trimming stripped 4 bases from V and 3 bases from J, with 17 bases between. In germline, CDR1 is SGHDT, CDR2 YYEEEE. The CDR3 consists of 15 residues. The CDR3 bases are TGTGCCAGCAGCGGCCGGGACAAGAGAAGCTACGAGCAGTACTTC. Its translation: CASSGRDKRSYEQYF.

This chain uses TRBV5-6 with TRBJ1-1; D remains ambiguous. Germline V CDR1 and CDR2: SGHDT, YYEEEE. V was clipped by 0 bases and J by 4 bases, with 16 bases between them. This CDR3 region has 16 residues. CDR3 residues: CASSLGRGGRGTEAFF. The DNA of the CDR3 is TGTGCCAGCAGCTTGGGAAGAGGCGGGAGAGGCACTGAAGCTTTCTTT.

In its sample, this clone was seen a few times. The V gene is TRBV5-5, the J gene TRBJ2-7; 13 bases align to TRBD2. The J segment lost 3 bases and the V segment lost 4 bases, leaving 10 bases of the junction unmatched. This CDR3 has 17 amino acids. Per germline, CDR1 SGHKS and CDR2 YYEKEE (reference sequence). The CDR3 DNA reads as TGTGCCAGCAGCCGTACCGGGACTAGCGGGACCGGCTACGAGCAGTACGTC. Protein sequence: CASSRTGTSGTGYEQYV.

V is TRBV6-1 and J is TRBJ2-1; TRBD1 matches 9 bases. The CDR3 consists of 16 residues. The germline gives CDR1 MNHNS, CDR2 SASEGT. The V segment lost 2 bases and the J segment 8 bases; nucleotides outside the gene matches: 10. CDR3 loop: CASSEPGTGRIDEQFF. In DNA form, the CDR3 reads TGTGCCAGCAGTGAACCCGGGACAGGGCGAATCGATGAGCAGTTCTTC.

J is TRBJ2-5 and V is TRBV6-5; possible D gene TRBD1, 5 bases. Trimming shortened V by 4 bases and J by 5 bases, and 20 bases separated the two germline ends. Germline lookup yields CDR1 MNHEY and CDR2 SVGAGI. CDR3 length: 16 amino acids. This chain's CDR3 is CASSSLGDSAKETQYF. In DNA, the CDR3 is TGTGCCAGCAGTTCTCTAGGGGATTCCGCCAAGGAGACCCAGTACTTC.

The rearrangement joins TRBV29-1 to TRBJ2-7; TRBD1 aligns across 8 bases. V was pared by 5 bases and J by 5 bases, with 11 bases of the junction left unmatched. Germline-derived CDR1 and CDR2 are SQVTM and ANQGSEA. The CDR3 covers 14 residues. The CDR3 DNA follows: TGCAGCGTTACGACAGGGGCGAGTATCGACGAGCAGTACGTC. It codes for CSVTTGASIDEQYV.

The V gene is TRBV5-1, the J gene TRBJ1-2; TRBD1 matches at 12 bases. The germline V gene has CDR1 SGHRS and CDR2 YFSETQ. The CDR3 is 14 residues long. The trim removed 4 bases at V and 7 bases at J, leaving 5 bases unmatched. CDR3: CASSPGQGAAGYTF. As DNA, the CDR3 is TGCGCCAGCAGCCCGGGACAGGGGGCGGCTGGCTACACCTTC.

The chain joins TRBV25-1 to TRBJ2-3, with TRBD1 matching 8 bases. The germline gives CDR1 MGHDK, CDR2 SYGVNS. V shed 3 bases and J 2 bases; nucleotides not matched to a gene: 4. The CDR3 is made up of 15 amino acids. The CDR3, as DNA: TGTGCCAGCAGTGATAAACAGGGGGTCACAGATACGCAGTATTTT. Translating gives CASSDKQGVTDTQYF.

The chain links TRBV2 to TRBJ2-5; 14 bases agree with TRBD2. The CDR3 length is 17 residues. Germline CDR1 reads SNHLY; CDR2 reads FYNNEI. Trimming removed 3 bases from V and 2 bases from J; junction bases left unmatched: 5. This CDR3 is CASSETSGGVGQETQYF. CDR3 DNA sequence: TGTGCCAGCAGTGAGACTAGCGGGGGGGTAGGACAAGAGACCCAGTACTTC.

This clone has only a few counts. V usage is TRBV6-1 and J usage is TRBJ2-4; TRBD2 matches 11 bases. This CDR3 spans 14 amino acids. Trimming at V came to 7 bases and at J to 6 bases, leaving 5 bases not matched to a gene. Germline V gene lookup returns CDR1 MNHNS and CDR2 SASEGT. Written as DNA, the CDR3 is TGTGCCAGCAAAGGGACTAGCGGCACAAACATTCAGTACTTC. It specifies CASKGTSGTNIQYF.

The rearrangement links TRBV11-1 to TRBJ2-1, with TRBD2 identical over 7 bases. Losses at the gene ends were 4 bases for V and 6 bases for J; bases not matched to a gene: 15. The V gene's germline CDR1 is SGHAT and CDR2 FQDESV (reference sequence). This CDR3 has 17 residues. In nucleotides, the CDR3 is TGTGCCAGCAGCTCACGTATGGGAGGGCCAATGGGCAATGAGCAGTTCTTC. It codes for CASSSRMGGPMGNEQFF.

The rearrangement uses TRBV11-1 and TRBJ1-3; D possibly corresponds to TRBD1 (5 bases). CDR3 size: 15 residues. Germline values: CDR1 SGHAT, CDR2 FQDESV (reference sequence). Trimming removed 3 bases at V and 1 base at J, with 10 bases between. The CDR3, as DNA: TGTGCCAGCAGCTTGGGGGGGTCGTCTGGAAACACCATATATTTT. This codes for CASSLGGSSGNTIYF.